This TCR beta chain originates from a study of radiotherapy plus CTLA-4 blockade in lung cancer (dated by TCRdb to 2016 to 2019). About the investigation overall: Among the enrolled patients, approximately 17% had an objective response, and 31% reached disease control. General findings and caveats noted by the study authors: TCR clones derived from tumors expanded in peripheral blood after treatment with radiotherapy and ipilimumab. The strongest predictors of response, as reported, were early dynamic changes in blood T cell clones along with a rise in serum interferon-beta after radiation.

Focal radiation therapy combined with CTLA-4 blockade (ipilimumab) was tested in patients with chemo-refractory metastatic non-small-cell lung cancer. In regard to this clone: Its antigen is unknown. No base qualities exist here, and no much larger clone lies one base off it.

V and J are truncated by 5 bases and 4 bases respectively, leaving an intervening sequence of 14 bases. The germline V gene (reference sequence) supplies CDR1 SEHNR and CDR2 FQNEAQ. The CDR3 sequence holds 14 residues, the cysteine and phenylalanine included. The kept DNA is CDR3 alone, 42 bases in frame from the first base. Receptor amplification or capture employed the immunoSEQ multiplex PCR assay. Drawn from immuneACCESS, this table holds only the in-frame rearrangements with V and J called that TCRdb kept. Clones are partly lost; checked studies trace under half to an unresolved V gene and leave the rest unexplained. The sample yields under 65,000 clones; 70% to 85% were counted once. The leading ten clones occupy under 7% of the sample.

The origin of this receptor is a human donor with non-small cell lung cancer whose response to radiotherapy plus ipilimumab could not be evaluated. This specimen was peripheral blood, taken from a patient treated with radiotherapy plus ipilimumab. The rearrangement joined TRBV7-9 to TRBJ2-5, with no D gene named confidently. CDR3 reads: CASSPTPYRETQYF. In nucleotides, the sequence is TGTGCCAGCAGCCCCACCCCCTACCGAGAGACCCAGTACTTC.